The source of this TCR beta chain is a study of spatial heterogeneity in lung cancer. TCRdb passed the 5' RACE reads through MiXCR, listing each CDR3 protein once. This sample has around 89,000 distinct CDR3 sequences, with over 9.5% found just once. This clonotype was counted only a few times. Time point of the sample: sample taken at primary tumor resection. The clonotype comes from a male donor with early-stage non-small cell lung cancer. Sequenced material: PBMCs, taken at surgery.

The CDR3 loop reads CASSPGRGDEKLFF. CDR3 nucleotides: TGTGCCAGCAGCCCGGGTCGCGGGGATGAAAAACTGTTTTTT. The J gene is TRBJ1-4, the V gene TRBV7-9; D gene unclear. There are 14 residues in the CDR3. The V end was cut by 5 bases, the J end by 6 bases, with 13 bases between. Looked up from germline, CDR1 is SEHNR and CDR2 is FQNEAQ (reference sequence).